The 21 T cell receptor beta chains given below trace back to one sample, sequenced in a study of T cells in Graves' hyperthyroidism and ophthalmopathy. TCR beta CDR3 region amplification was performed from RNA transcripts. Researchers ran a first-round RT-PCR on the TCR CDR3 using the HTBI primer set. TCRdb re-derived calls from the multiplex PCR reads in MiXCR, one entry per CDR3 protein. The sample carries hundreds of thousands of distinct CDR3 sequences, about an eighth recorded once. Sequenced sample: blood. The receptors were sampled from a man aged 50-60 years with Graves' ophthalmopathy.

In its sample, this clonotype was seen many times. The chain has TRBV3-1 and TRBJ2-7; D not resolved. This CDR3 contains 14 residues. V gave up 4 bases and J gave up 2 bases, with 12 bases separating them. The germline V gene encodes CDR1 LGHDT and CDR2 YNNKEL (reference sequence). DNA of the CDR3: TGTGCCAGCAGCCCCGGAGTCCTACCCTACGAGCAGTACTTC. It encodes CASSPGVLPYEQYF.

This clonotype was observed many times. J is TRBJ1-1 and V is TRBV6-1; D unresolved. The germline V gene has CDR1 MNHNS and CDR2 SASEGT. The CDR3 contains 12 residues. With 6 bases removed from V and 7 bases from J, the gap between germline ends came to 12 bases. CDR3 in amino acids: CASSPGPVEAFF. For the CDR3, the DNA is TGTGCCAGCAGCCCAGGACCCGTTGAAGCTTTCTTT.

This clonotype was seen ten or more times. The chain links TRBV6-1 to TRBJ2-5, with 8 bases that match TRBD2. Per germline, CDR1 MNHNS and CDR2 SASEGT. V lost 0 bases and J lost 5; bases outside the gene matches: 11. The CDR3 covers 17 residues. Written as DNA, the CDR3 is TGTGCCAGCAGTGAAGCAGTGGGCGGGAGGAACTGGGAGACCCAGTACTTC. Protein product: CASSEAVGGRNWETQYF.

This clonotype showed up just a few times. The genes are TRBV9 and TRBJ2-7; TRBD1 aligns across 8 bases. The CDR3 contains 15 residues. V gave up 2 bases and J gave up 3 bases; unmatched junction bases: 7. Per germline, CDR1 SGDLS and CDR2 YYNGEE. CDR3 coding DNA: TGTGCCAGCAGCGTGTCACAGGGGGGAAACTACGAGCAGTACTTC. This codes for CASSVSQGGNYEQYF.

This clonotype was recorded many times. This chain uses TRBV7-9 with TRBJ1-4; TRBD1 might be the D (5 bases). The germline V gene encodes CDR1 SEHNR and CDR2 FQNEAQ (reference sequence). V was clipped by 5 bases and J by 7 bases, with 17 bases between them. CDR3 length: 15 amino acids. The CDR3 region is CASSPAGGDGEKLFF. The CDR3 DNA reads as TGTGCCAGCAGCCCAGCTGGGGGGGACGGTGAAAAACTGTTTTTT.

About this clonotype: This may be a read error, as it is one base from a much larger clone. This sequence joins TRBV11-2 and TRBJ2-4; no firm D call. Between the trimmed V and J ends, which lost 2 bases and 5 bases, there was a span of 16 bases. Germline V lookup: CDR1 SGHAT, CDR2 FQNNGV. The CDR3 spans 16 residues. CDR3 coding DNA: TGTGCCAGCAGCTTACCGAGCAGCAAGGTCCAAAACATTCAGTACTTC. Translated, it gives CASSLPSSKVQNIQYF.

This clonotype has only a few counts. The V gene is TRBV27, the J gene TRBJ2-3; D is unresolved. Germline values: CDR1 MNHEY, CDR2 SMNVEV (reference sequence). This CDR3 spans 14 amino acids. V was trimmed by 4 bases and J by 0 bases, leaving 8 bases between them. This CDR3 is CASSSPKSTDTQYF. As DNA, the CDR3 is TGTGCCAGCAGTTCCCCTAAAAGCACAGATACGCAGTATTTT.

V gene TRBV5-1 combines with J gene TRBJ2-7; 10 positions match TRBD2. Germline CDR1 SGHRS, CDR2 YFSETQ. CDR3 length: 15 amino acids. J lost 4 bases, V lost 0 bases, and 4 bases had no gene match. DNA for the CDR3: TGCGCCAGCAGCTTGGTAGGACTAGCGGAATACGAGCAGTACTTC. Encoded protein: CASSLVGLAEYEQYF.

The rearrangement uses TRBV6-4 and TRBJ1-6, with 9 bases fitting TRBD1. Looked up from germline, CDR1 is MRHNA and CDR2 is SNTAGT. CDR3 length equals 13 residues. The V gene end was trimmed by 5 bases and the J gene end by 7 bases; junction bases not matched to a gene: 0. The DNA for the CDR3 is TGTGCCAGCAGTACAGGGGGCAATTCACCCCTCCACTTT. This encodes CASSTGGNSPLHF.

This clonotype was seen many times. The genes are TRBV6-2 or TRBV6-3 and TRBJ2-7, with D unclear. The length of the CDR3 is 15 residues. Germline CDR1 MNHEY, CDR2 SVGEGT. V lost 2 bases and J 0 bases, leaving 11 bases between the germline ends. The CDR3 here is CASSYSLAVSYEQYF. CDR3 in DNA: TGTGCCAGCAGTTACAGCTTGGCAGTCTCCTACGAGCAGTACTTC.

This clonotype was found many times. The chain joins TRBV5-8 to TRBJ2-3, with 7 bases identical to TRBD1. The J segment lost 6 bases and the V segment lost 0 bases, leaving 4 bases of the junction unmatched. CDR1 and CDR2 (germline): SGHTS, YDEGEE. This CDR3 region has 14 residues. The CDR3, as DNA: TGTGCCAGCAGCTTGGACAGGGGAACCGATACGCAGTATTTT. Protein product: CASSLDRGTDTQYF. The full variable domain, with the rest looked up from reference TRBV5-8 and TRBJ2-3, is EAGVTQSPTHLIKTRGQQATLRCSPISGHTSVYWYQQALGLGLQFLLWYDEGEERNRGNFPPRFSGRQFPNYSSELNVNALELEDSALYLCASSLDRGTDTQYFGPGTRLTVL.

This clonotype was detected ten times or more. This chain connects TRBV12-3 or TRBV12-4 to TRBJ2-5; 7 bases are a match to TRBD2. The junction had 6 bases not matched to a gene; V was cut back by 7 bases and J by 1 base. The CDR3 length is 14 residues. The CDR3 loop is CASKVGGIQETQYF. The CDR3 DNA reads TGTGCCAGCAAAGTGGGGGGGATCCAAGAGACCCAGTACTTC.

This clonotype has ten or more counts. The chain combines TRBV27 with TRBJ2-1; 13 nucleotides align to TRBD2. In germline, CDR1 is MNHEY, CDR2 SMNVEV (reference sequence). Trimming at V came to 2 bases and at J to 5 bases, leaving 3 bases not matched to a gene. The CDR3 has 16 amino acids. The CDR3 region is CASSLEGLAGHNEQFF. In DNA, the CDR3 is TGTGCCAGCAGTTTAGAGGGACTAGCGGGGCACAATGAGCAGTTCTTC.

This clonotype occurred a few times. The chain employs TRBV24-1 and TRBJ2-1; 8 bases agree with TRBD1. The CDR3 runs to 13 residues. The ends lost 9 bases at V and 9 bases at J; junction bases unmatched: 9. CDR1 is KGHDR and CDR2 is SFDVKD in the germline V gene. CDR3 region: CATSGQASGEQFF. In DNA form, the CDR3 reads TGTGCCACCTCGGGACAGGCCAGTGGTGAGCAGTTCTTC.

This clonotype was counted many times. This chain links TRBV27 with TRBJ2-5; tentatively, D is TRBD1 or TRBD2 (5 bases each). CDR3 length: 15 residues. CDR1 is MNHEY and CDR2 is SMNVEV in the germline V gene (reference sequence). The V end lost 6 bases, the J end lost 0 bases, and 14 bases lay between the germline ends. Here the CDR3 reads CASSSGTAYQETQYF. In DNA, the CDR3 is TGTGCCAGCAGCTCCGGGACCGCGTACCAAGAGACCCAGTACTTC.

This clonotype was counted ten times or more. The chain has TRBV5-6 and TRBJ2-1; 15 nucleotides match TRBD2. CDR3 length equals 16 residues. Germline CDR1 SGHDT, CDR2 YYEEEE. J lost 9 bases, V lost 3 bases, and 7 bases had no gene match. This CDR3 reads CASSSPSGLAGGEQFF. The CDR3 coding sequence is TGTGCCAGCAGCTCCCCTTCGGGACTAGCGGGAGGTGAGCAGTTCTTC.

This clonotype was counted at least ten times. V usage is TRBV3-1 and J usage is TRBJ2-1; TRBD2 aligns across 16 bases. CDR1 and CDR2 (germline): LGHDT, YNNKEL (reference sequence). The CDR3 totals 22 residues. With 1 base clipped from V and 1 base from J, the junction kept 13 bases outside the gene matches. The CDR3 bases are TGTGCCAGCAGCCAAGTAGGGGCTCCGGGACTAGCGGGAGGGGGGTCCTACAATGAGCAGTTCTTC. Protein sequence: CASSQVGAPGLAGGGSYNEQFF.

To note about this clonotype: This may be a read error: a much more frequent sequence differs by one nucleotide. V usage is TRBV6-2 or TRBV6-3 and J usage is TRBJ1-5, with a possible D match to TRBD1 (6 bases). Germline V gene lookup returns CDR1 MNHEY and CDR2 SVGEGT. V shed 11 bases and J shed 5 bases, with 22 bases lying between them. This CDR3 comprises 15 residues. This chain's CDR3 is CAGTMTGQGHQPQHF. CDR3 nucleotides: TGTGCCGGCACCATGACAGGTCAGGGGCATCAGCCCCAGCATTTT.

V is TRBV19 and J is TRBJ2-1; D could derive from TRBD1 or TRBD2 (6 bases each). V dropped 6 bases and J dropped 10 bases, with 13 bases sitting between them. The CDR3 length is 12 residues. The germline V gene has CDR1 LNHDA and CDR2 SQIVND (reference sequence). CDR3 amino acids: CASRMGGSEQFF. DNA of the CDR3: TGTGCCAGTAGAATGGGGGGCAGCGAGCAGTTCTTC.

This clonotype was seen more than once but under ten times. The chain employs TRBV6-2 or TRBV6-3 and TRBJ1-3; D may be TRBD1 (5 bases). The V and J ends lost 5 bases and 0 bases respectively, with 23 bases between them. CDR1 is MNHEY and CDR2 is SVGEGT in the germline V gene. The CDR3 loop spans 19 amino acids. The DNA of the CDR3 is TGTGCCAGCAGTCCCGGGACTCATCAGGTCCCCTACTCTGGAAACACCATATATTTT. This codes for CASSPGTHQVPYSGNTIYF.

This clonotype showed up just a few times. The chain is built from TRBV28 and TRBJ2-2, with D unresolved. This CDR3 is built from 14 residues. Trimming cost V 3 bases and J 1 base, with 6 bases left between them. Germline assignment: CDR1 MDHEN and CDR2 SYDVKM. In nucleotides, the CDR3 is TGTGCCAGCAGTTTTTTTGAGAACACCGGGGAGCTGTTTTTT. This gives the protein CASSFFENTGELFF.